This T cell receptor beta chain stems from a study of blood T cell repertoires in COVID-19. Libraries were prepared by immunoSEQ multiplex PCR; TCRdb keeps only in-frame clonotypes and omits some of them. The table records more than 250,000 clones, more than 75% of them present only once. The CDR3 extends over 12 amino acids. V shed 0 bases and J shed 7 bases, with 6 bases lying between them. CDR1 is LGHDT, CDR2 YNNKEL, per germline (reference sequence). This receptor was taken from a woman aged 45-65 years with acute or convalescent COVID-19. The J gene is TRBJ1-1, the V gene TRBV3-1 (or the pseudogene TRBV3-2); D is ambiguous. The sequenced material came from peripheral blood. The CDR3 protein is CASSQDFGEAFF. In DNA form, the CDR3 reads TGTGCCAGCAGCCAAGATTTCGGTGAAGCTTTCTTT.